Below, one TCR beta chain is given with its context. The source of the sample is a study of technical replicates of blood from several donors. Sequencing used immunoSEQ multiplex PCR; TCRdb keeps in-frame clones, though not all of them. The table includes 51,000 or so clones, more than 85% detected once. The CDR3 is 17 amino acids. Germline lookup yields CDR1 LGHNA and CDR2 YNFKEQ. V lost 4 bases and J lost 7; bases outside the gene matches: 12. This chain joins TRBV4-2 and TRBJ2-1, with TRBD2 matching 11 bases. The source material was PBMCs. This TCR came from a human donor in good health. Some clones in this sample may be carry-over from other donors' samples. The CDR3 here is CASSRSNSGGARNEQFF. Here the CDR3 DNA reads TGTGCCAGCAGCCGATCTAATAGCGGGGGGGCCCGAAATGAGCAGTTCTTC.